These 31 T cell receptor beta chains were sequenced from one sample in a study of CXCR3 chemokines and chemotherapy response in bladder cancer. TCRdb re-analysed the PCR reads in MiXCR, keeping a single row per CDR3 protein. This sample has around 1,200 distinct CDR3 sequences, with 19% found just once. Specimen collection occurred from a patient whose treatment included neoadjuvant chemotherapy. The receptors were sampled from a human donor with bladder cancer that did not respond to neoadjuvant chemotherapy.

This clonotype was counted at least ten times. A read error likely explains this, since a far larger clone differs by one base. CDR3 nucleotide sequence: TGTGCCAGCAGCTTAACCCCGGGACAGGCCTTGAACACTGAAGCTTTCTTT. Protein product: CASSLTPGQALNTEAFF. The rearrangement joins TRBV7-3 to TRBJ1-1; 8 bases line up with TRBD1. The CDR3 has 17 amino acids. V lost 0 bases and J lost 0; bases outside the gene matches: 6. The germline V gene has CDR1 SGHTA and CDR2 FQGTGA.

This clonotype counts as medium-sized (0.01 to 0.1%). This rearrangement joins TRBV27 to TRBJ1-5; D is undetermined. The ends were cut back, 0 bases at V and 2 bases at J, with 14 bases in the middle. Germline V gene data show CDR1 as MNHEY and CDR2 as SMNVEV (reference sequence). The CDR3 totals 17 residues. This CDR3 reads CASSLSMSEGGNQPQHF. The CDR3 bases are TGTGCCAGCAGTTTATCGATGTCGGAAGGAGGCAATCAGCCCCAGCATTTT.

The chain is built from TRBV27 and TRBJ2-5, with 8 positions matching TRBD2. The germline V gene has CDR1 MNHEY and CDR2 SMNVEV (reference sequence). This CDR3 has 15 amino acids. V shed 4 bases and J 1 base; nucleotides not matched to a gene: 5. This CDR3 reads CASSSGGYAQETQYF. The CDR3 region has the DNA TGTGCCAGCAGTTCGGGAGGGTATGCCCAAGAGACCCAGTACTTC.

This clonotype is medium-sized by share. The chain joins TRBV7-9 to TRBJ1-1, with D possibly being TRBD1 (6 bases). CDR1 is SEHNR and CDR2 is FQNEAQ in the germline V gene (reference sequence). Deletions cut 4 bases from V and 3 bases from J, with 9 bases between. The CDR3 spans 13 residues. The CDR3 sequence is CASSSPGDTEAFF. The DNA of the CDR3 is TGTGCCAGCAGCTCCCCAGGGGACACTGAAGCTTTCTTT.

The chain is built from TRBV11-2 and TRBJ1-6; TRBD1 matches at 8 bases. CDR1 SGHAT and CDR2 FQNNGV come from the germline V gene. There are 16 residues in the CDR3. V shed 1 base and J 7 bases; nucleotides not matched to a gene: 6. The CDR3: CASSLGQGFGNSPLHF. The CDR3 bases are TGTGCCAGCAGCTTAGGACAGGGGTTCGGAAATTCACCCCTCCACTTT.

By frequency in the sample, this clonotype is medium-sized. This chain uses TRBV18 with TRBJ1-3; perhaps TRBD1 as D (5 bases). V was shortened by 0 bases and J by 5 bases, with 17 bases between the two germline ends. This CDR3 region has 17 residues. The germline gives CDR1 KGHSH, CDR2 LQKENI. Written as DNA, the CDR3 is TGTGCCAGCTCACCACCGTTGCAGGGAAACGGTCGAAACACCATATATTTT. Encoded protein: CASSPPLQGNGRNTIYF.

In its sample, this clonotype ranks as medium-sized. V is TRBV6-5 and J is TRBJ2-3; D is ambiguous. V was pared by 6 bases and J by 3 bases, with 10 bases between. The CDR3 is made up of 13 amino acids. Germline V gene data show CDR1 as MNHEY and CDR2 as SVGAGI. The CDR3 nucleotides read TGTGCCAGCAGCGTTCAGAGTACAGATACGCAGTATTTT. This translates into CASSVQSTDTQYF.

The rearrangement links TRBV7-2 to TRBJ1-6; TRBD1 matches 10 bases. With 3 bases clipped from V and 7 bases from J, the junction kept 6 bases outside the gene matches. Germline loops: CDR1 SGHTA, CDR2 FQGNSA. The CDR3 has 16 amino acids. Written as DNA, the CDR3 is TGTGCCAGCAGCTTTACCCCGGGACAGGGGAATTCACCCCTCCACTTT. Translation: CASSFTPGQGNSPLHF.

By sample fraction, this clonotype is large (0.1 to 1%). The V call is TRBV6-5, the J call TRBJ1-1; D call uncertain. The CDR3 is made up of 15 amino acids. Germline assignment: CDR1 MNHEY and CDR2 SVGAGI. The V end lost 5 bases, the J end lost 1 base, and 14 bases lay between the germline ends. The CDR3 region has the DNA TGTGCCAGCAGTCTACGGGTTGGTTGGAACACTGAAGCTTTCTTT. Its translation: CASSLRVGWNTEAFF.

This clonotype was recorded at least ten times. The chain carries TRBV6-9 and TRBJ1-1; D is possibly TRBD1 (6 bases). Per germline, CDR1 MNHGY and CDR2 SVAAGI. Trimming stripped 8 bases from V and 6 bases from J, with 22 bases between. The CDR3 is 15 amino acids. This CDR3 reads CASRKLTGTRAEAFF. CDR3 DNA sequence: TGTGCCAGCCGAAAGCTTACAGGGACAAGGGCTGAAGCTTTCTTT.

Concerning this clonotype: With a far larger clone one base away, a read error is the likely cause. This sequence joins TRBV6-6 and TRBJ2-1; TRBD2 agrees at 9 bases. The CDR3 runs to 14 residues. CDR1 is MNHNY, CDR2 SVGAGI, per germline (reference sequence). J was trimmed by 10 bases and V by 4 bases; bases with no gene match: 8. The CDR3 DNA follows: TGTGCCAGCAGTTTAGCGGGGGCCTCCTACGAGCAGTTCTTC. Translated: CASSLAGASYEQFF.

This clonotype has more than one count but fewer than ten. The rearrangement links TRBV9 to TRBJ2-1; 7 nucleotides agree with TRBD2. The CDR3 length is 16 residues. Germline CDR1 is SGDLS and CDR2 is YYNGEE. The ends lost 4 bases at V and 4 bases at J; junction bases unmatched: 11. CDR3 DNA sequence: TGTGCCAGCAGCCCCCACCGGACTAGTCGGTACAATGAGCAGTTCTTC. It codes for CASSPHRTSRYNEQFF. Together with reference TRBV9 and TRBJ2-1, the CDR3 gives the full variable domain: DSGVTQTPKHLITATGQRVTLRCSPRSGDLSVYWYQQSLDQGLQFLIQYYNGEERAKGNILERFSAQQFPDLHSELNLSSLELGDSALYFCASSPHRTSRYNEQFFGPGTRLTVL.

The chain carries TRBV12-3 or TRBV12-4 and TRBJ1-1; 8 positions agree with TRBD1. The CDR3 runs to 13 residues. V shed 5 bases and J 5 bases; nucleotides not matched to a gene: 4. CDR3 region: CASSRQGSTEAFF. In DNA, the CDR3 is TGTGCCAGCAGTCGACAGGGGAGTACTGAAGCTTTCTTT.

This clonotype ranks as large. The CDR3 is CASSGLAGSTDTQYF. CDR3 bases: TGTGCCAGCAGTGGACTAGCGGGGTCCACAGATACGCAGTATTTT. The chain uses TRBV6-1 and TRBJ2-3, with 11 bases matching TRBD2. The CDR3 length is 15 residues. Germline V CDR1 and CDR2: MNHNS, SASEGT. After removal of 4 bases from V and 2 bases from J, the junction contained 2 bases not matched to a gene.

By sample share, this clonotype is medium-sized. This chain connects TRBV6-5 to TRBJ1-2; 7 nucleotides align to TRBD1. CDR1 MNHEY and CDR2 SVGAGI come from the germline V gene. This CDR3 is 14 amino acids long. J lost 4 bases, V lost 10 bases, and 12 bases had no gene match. The CDR3 reads CATQGVERVYGYTF. The DNA for the CDR3 is TGTGCCACCCAGGGGGTGGAGCGGGTCTATGGCTACACCTTC.

This clonotype was seen repeatedly, ten times or more. A far larger clone differs by one base, so this is likely a read error. The gene calls are TRBV27 and TRBJ2-3; TRBD2 is a possible D gene (5 bases). Germline CDR1 MNHEY, CDR2 SMNVEV (reference sequence). The CDR3 loop spans 13 amino acids. The V and J ends lost 6 bases and 1 base respectively, with 8 bases between them. CDR3 in amino acids: CASRGRGTDTQYF. As DNA, the CDR3 is TGTGCCAGCAGGGGGAGAGGCACAGATACGCAGTATTTT.

Judged by abundance, this clonotype is large. This chain connects TRBV19 to TRBJ1-6; tentatively, D is TRBD1 (6 bases). V lost 8 bases and J 9 bases, leaving 20 bases between the germline ends. CDR1 and CDR2 from the germline V gene are LNHDA and SQIVND (reference sequence). CDR3 length: 15 amino acids. The chain's CDR3 is CASRAVLGGASPLHF. The CDR3 DNA reads as TGTGCCAGTCGTGCCGTATTGGGGGGGGCTTCACCCCTCCACTTT.

Sample share makes this clonotype medium-sized. This chain links TRBV18 with TRBJ1-2; weak D call: TRBD1 (6 bases). Germline loops: CDR1 KGHSH, CDR2 LQKENI. V lost 5 bases, J lost 3 bases, and 16 bases lay in between. There are 15 residues in the CDR3. CDR3 coding DNA: TGTGCCAGCTCAAGGCAGGGGCAGGGAGACTATGGCTACACCTTC. This gives the protein CASSRQGQGDYGYTF.

As to this clonotype: This sequence may be a read error, since a much larger clone differs from it by one base. This rearrangement joins TRBV9 to TRBJ2-1; 8 nucleotides align to TRBD1. The CDR3 length is 16 residues. CDR1 SGDLS and CDR2 YYNGEE come from the germline V gene. The V gene end was trimmed by 3 bases and the J gene end by 7 bases; junction bases not matched to a gene: 12. CDR3 amino acids: CASSGGQGLEHNEQFF. The DNA for the CDR3 is TGTGCCAGCAGCGGTGGACAGGGATTAGAACATAATGAGCAGTTCTTC. Variable domain in full (rest from reference TRBV9 and TRBJ2-1): DSGVTQTPKHLITATGQRVTLRCSPRSGDLSVYWYQQSLDQGLQFLIQYYNGEERAKGNILERFSAQQFPDLHSELNLSSLELGDSALYFCASSGGQGLEHNEQFFGPGTRLTVL.

This clonotype qualifies as medium-sized. This chain uses TRBV7-9 with TRBJ2-2; TRBD1 matches 8 bases. Trimming cost V 7 bases and J 4 bases; bases outside gene matches: 26. CDR1 and CDR2 from the germline V gene are SEHNR and FQNEAQ (reference sequence). The CDR3 runs to 21 residues. The CDR3 sequence: CASMETGEPFVADRTTGELFF. The CDR3 region has the DNA TGTGCCAGCATGGAGACAGGGGAACCTTTTGTGGCGGATAGAACCACCGGGGAGCTGTTTTTT.

J is TRBJ1-5 and V is TRBV20-1; D is unclear. CDR1 is DFQATT, CDR2 SNEGSKA, per germline (reference sequence). The V end was cut by 6 bases, the J end by 0 bases, with 15 bases between. The CDR3 covers 15 residues. The CDR3 reads CSAIREPYSNQPQHF. The CDR3 bases are TGCAGTGCGATTAGGGAGCCATATAGCAATCAGCCCCAGCATTTT.

This clonotype is judged hyperexpanded. This rearrangement joins TRBV19 to TRBJ1-2, with no clear D. Trimming shortened V by 8 bases and J by 5 bases, and 15 bases separated the two germline ends. Per germline, CDR1 LNHDA and CDR2 SQIVND (reference sequence). The CDR3 length is 13 residues. CDR3 protein: CASLSSRQYGYTF. Here the CDR3 DNA reads TGTGCCAGTCTCTCCTCCCGCCAGTATGGCTACACCTTC.

This clonotype was observed many times. The chain links TRBV9 to TRBJ2-5; D gene ambiguous. V was trimmed by 0 bases and J by 2 bases, leaving 8 bases between them. The V gene's germline CDR1 is SGDLS and CDR2 YYNGEE. CDR3 length: 14 residues. CDR3 DNA: TGTGCCAGCAGCGTAGGAGTCGGTCAAGAGACCCAGTACTTC. This translates into CASSVGVGQETQYF.

Worth noting for this clonotype: A far larger clone is one nucleotide away, so this likely arose from a read error. The V gene is TRBV7-9, the J gene TRBJ1-1; D not resolved. The V end was cut by 5 bases, the J end by 5 bases, with 18 bases between. From germline, CDR1 is SEHNR and CDR2 FQNEAQ (reference sequence). The CDR3 runs to 15 residues. The CDR3 region has the DNA TGTGCCAGCAGCCCCCCTAGTGGAGGTCGAACTGAAGCTTTCTTT. This gives the protein CASSPPSGGRTEAFF.

By proportion, this clonotype is medium-sized. The chain couples TRBV6-5 to TRBJ2-1; D perhaps matches TRBD1 (6 bases). In germline, CDR1 is MNHEY, CDR2 SVGAGI. Trimming pared 6 bases from V and 0 bases from J, leaving 9 bases between. This CDR3 spans 14 amino acids. The CDR3 DNA sequence: TGTGCCAGCAGCCCCAGGGGCTCCTACAATGAGCAGTTCTTC. It translates to CASSPRGSYNEQFF.

By share of the sample, this clonotype is medium-sized. The chain combines TRBV12-3 or TRBV12-4 with TRBJ2-1; the D gene is possibly TRBD2 (7 bases). V shed 2 bases and J shed 1 base, with 18 bases lying between them. This CDR3 is built from 18 residues. CDR3 sequence reads: CASSLPAGGPGSYNEQFF. CDR3 DNA sequence: TGTGCCAGCAGTTTACCGGCCGGGGGGCCCGGATCCTACAATGAGCAGTTCTTC.

By sample fraction, this clonotype is large. This rearrangement joins TRBV27 to TRBJ1-1, with no clear D. Trimming cost V 0 bases and J 4 bases, with 6 bases left between them. Germline CDR1 is MNHEY and CDR2 is SMNVEV (reference sequence). CDR3 length equals 13 residues. As DNA, the CDR3 is TGTGCCAGCAGTTTATCGATCAGCACTGAAGCTTTCTTT. Translating it yields CASSLSISTEAFF.

This clonotype is medium-sized. This chain links TRBV27 with TRBJ1-1, with a possible D match to TRBD1 (6 bases). The V end lost 0 bases, the J end lost 1 base, and 9 bases lay between the germline ends. Germline V gives CDR1 MNHEY, CDR2 SMNVEV (reference sequence). This CDR3 comprises 15 residues. Here the CDR3 reads CASSLSTRGNTEAFF. CDR3 DNA: TGTGCCAGCAGTTTATCTACCAGGGGGAACACTGAAGCTTTCTTT.

This clonotype was seen only a few times. The CDR3 region has the DNA TGTGCCAGCAGCCAAGATAAGGAATCCTACGAGCAGTACTTC. Translated, it gives CASSQDKESYEQYF. The rearrangement uses TRBV14 and TRBJ2-7; no reliable D call. CDR1 is SGHDN and CDR2 is FVKESK in the germline V gene. The CDR3 is 14 amino acids. The V gene lost 0 bases and the J gene lost 1 base, with 7 bases spanning the gap.

V is TRBV4-1 and J is TRBJ2-7, with 9 bases lining up with TRBD1. Germline V gene sequence: CDR1 MGHRA, CDR2 YSYEKL. The CDR3 contains 14 residues. V lost 2 bases and J lost 5; bases outside the gene matches: 4. Here the CDR3 reads CASSQTGGMDEQYF. For the CDR3, the DNA is TGCGCCAGCAGCCAAACAGGGGGCATGGACGAGCAGTACTTC.

As concerns this clonotype: This likely traces to a read error, being one base from a far larger clone. This sequence joins TRBV24-1 and TRBJ2-7; 12 positions agree with TRBD2. V dropped 7 bases and J dropped 7; count of bases not matched to a gene: 10. Germline V gene lookup returns CDR1 KGHDR and CDR2 SFDVKD. The CDR3 loop spans 15 amino acids. The CDR3 reads CATSSSGGVGDEQYF. CDR3 coding DNA: TGTGCCACCAGCTCTAGCGGGGGGGTTGGCGATGAGCAGTACTTC.